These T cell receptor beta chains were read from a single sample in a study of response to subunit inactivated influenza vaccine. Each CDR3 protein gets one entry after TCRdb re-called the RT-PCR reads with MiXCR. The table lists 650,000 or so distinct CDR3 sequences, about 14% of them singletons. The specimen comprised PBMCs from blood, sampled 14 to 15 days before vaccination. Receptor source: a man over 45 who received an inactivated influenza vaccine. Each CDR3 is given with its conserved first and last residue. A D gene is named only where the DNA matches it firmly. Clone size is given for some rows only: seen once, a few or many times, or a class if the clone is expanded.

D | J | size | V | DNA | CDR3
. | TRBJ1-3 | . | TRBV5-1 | TGCGCCAGCAGCGGGGGACGCCGGGTTGACACCATATATTTT | CASSGGRRVDTIYF
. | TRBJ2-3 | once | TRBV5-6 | TGTGCCAGCAGCTTACGCAGTAGGAGCACAGATACGCAGTATTTT | CASSLRSRSTDTQYF
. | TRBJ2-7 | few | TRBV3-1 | TGTGCCAGCAGCCCCCAAGGGATCAGCTCCTACGAGCAGTACTTC | CASSPQGISSYEQYF
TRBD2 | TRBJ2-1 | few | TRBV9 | TGTGCCAGCAGCCCTTCGGGGGGGCTACTTTACAATGAGCAGTTCTTC | CASSPSGGLLYNEQFF
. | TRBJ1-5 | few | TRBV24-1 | TGTGCCACCAGTGATTCTTTAAGTCAGGAAGGCAATCAGCCCCAGCATTTT | CATSDSLSQEGNQPQHF
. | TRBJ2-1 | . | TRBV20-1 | TGCAGTGCTAGAGGCTGGGGCTCACTTAACAATGAGCAGTTCTTC | CSARGWGSLNNEQFF
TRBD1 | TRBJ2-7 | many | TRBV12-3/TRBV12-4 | TGTGCCAGCAGTTTCCGCAGGGGGAGTTACGAGCAGTACTTC | CASSFRRGSYEQYF
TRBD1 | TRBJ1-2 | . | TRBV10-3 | TGTGCCGTCGGACAGGGAAATGGCTACACCTTC | CAVGQGNGYTF
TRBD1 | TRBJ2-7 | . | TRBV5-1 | TGCGCCAGCAGCTTGATTCAGGGGGCCGGGGAGCAGTACTTC | CASSLIQGAGEQYF
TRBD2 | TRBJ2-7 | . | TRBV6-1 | TGTGCCAGCGAAGGCGGGAGCTCCTACGAGCAGTACTTC | CASEGGSSYEQYF
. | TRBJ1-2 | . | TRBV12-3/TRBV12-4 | TGTGCCAGCAGTTTGAGCAGGGGAGTTGGAGGCTACACCTTC | CASSLSRGVGGYTF
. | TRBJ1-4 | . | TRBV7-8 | TGTGCCAGCAGCTTAGAGCCGGGGGCGGGTGAAAAACTGTTTTTT | CASSLEPGAGEKLFF
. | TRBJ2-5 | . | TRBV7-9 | TGTGCCAGCAGCTTGATCGGAGAGGGAGAGACCCAGTACTTC | CASSLIGEGETQYF
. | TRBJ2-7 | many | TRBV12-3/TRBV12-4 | TGTGCCAGCAGTTTGGGGTTGGGACCGTCGGTGGACGAGCAGTACTTC | CASSLGLGPSVDEQYF
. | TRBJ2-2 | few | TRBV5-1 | TGCGCCAGCAGCTTGGTAACAGGGCGAGGCACCGGGGAGCTGTTTTTT | CASSLVTGRGTGELFF
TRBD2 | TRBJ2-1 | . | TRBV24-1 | TGTGCCACCAGTGATACCGCGGCTAGCGGGAACCGCGAGCAGTTCTTC | CATSDTAASGNREQFF
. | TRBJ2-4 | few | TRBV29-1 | TGCAGCGTTGAAAGGGATGCCAAAAACATTCAGTACTTC | CSVERDAKNIQYF
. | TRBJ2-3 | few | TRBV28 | TGTGCCAGCAGTATCAGGGACACAGATACGCAGTATTTT | CASSIRDTDTQYF
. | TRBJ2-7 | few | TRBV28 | TGTGCCAGCAGTTTATTGGGACGGGGCTGGTACGAGCAGTACTTC | CASSLLGRGWYEQYF
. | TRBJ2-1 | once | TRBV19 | TGTGCCAGTAGTACCGGTTTCTCCTACAATGAGCAGTTCTTC | CASSTGFSYNEQFF
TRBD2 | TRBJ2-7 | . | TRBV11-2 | TGTGCCAGCAGCCTTCTCCTCGGGGGGGCCTACGAGCAGTACTTC | CASSLLLGGAYEQYF
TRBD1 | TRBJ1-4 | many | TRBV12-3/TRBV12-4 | TGTGCCAGCACCCGGACAGGGGGAGTGGAAAAACTGTTTTTT | CASTRTGGVEKLFF
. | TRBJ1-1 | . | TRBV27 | TGTGCCAGCAGTCTCGGGATTTTTACTGAAGCTTTCTTT | CASSLGIFTEAFF
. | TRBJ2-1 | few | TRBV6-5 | TGTGCCAGCAGTTACTCGAACGTCAATGAGCAGTTCTTC | CASSYSNVNEQFF
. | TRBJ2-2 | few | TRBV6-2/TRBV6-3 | TGTGCCAGCAGTTACTCTCTAGCGATCGGGGGCGTAGGCACCGGGGAGCTGTTTTTT | CASSYSLAIGGVGTGELFF
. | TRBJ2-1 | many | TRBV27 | TGTGCCAGCAGTTTATATGTACTAGACAATGAGCAGTTCTTC | CASSLYVLDNEQFF
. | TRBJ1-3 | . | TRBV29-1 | TGCAGCGTTGAAGACGGCCACTCTGGAAACACCATATATTTT | CSVEDGHSGNTIYF
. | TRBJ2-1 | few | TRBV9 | TGTGCCAGCAGCCAAAGTTACCTCGAGGGTGGGTACAATGAGCAGTTCTTC | CASSQSYLEGGYNEQFF
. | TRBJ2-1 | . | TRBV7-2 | TGTGCCAGCAGCCGCGACAGGTTCAATGAGCAGTTCTTC | CASSRDRFNEQFF
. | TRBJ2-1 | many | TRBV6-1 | TGTGCCAGCAGTAGCCAGGGACGTAATGAGCAGTTCTTC | CASSSQGRNEQFF
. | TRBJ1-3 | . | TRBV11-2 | TGTGCCAGCAGCTTAGGGGGCTTTGGAAACACCATATATTTT | CASSLGGFGNTIYF
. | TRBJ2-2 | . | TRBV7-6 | TGTGCCAGCAGCTTAGAGGCCAGCCAGGGAGACACCGGGGAGCTGTTTTTT | CASSLEASQGDTGELFF
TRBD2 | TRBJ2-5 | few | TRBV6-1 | TGTGCCAGCAGAGAGGGTAGCGGGAGGTGGCAAGAGACCCAGTACTTC | CASREGSGRWQETQYF
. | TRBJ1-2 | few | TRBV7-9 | TGTGCCAGCAGCTTCCACCAGTCGGGACGCGGGGGTTATGGCTACACCTTC | CASSFHQSGRGGYGYTF
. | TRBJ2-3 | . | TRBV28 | TGTGCCAGCAGTTTGCCCCCAGCGAACACAGATACGCAGTATTTT | CASSLPPANTDTQYF
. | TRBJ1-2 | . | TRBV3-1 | TGTGCCAGCAGCCAAGATAGGGTCAACCACGGCTATGGCTACACCTTC | CASSQDRVNHGYGYTF
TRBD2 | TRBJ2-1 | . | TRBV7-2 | TGTGCCAGCAGCTTATTGACTAGCATAGGTGAGCAGTTCTTC | CASSLLTSIGEQFF
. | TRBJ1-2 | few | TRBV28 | TGTGCCAGCAGCGCTAATATTGCGGGGGGCGTATTTGGGGGCTACACCTTC | CASSANIAGGVFGGYTF
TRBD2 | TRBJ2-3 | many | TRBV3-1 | TGTGCCAGCAGCCCAGAGCGGGGGGGCCCCTATTTT | CASSPERGGPYF
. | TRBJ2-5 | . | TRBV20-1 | TGCAGTGCTCGTCCGGGCCGCCTGGAGACCCAGTACTTC | CSARPGRLETQYF
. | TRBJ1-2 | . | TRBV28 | TGTGCCAGCAGTTTACATATATGGGAACTTGGCTACACCTTC | CASSLHIWELGYTF
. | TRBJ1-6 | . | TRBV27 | TGTGCCAGCAGCGCCTTGATTTGGGGACAAGAGAATTCACCCCTCCACTTT | CASSALIWGQENSPLHF
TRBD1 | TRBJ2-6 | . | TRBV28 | TGTGCCAGCAGTTCCGGGACAGGCACTGGGGCCAACGTCCTGACTTTC | CASSSGTGTGANVLTF
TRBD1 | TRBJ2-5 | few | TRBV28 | TGTGCCAGCAGTACCCCCGGGACAGGGAGAGAGACCCAGTACTTC | CASSTPGTGRETQYF
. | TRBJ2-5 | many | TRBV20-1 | TGCAGTGCTACGCAGGGCCCGCTATCCCAGTACTTC | CSATQGPLSQYF